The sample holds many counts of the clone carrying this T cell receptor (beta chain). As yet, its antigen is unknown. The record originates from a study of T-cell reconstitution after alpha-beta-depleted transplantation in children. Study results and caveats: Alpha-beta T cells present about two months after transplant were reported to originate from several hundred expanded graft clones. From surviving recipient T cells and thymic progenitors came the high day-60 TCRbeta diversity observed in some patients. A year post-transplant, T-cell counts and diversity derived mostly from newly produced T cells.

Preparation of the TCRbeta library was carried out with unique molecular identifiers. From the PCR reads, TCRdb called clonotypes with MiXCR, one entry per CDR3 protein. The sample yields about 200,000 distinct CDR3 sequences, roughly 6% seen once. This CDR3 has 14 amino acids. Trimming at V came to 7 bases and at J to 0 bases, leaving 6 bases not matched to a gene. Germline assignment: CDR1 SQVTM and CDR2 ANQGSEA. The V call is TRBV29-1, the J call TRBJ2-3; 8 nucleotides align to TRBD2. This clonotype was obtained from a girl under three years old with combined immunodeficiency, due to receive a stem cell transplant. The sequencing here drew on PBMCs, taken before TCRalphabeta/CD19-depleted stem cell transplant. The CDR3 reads CSGRAGDSTDTQYF. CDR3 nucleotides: TGCAGCGGGCGAGCGGGGGATAGCACAGATACGCAGTATTTT.